This T cell receptor (beta chain) is drawn from a study of tumor-infiltrating lymphocytes in localized non-small cell lung cancer. Study in general: Tumor tissue and non-adjacent uninvolved lung came from each patient. General study findings and limits: Immunotypes IM1 and IM2 had similar TCR-derived T-cell fractions.

Notes on this clone: Its antigen is currently unknown.

The ends lost 0 bases at V and 8 bases at J; junction bases unmatched: 6. Germline CDR1 and CDR2: SGHNT and YENEEA. CDR3 length: 15 amino acids. Clones were read by immunoSEQ multiplex PCR, and TCRdb kept only the in-frame ones, dropping some. The sample has about 7,600 clones, over 75% seen once. This TCR came from a human donor with non-small cell lung cancer. The sequencing sample was made of lung tumor tissue. The rearrangement links TRBV11-3 to TRBJ2-2; 7 positions match TRBD1. CDR3 in DNA: TGTGCCAGCAGCTTAGATCGACAGGGATCGGGGGAGCTGTTTTTT. Its translation is CASSLDRQGSGELFF.